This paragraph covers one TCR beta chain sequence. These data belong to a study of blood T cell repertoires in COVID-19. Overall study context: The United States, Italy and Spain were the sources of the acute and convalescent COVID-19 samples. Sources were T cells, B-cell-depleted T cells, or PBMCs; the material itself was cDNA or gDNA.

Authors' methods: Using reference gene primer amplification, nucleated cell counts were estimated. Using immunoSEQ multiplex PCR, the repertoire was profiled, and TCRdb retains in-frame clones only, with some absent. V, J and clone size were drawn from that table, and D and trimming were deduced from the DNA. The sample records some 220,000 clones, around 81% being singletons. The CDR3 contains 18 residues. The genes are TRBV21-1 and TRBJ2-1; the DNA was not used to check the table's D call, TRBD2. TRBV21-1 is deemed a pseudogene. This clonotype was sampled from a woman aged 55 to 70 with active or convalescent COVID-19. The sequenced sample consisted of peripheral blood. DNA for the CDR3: TGTGCCAGCAGCAAAGGTGTAGGAGGGACTAGCGGGAGGTATGAGCAGTTCTTC. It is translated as CASSKGVGGTSGRYEQFF.